Below, 30 T cell receptor beta chains from the same sample are listed, as sequenced in a study of cytomegalovirus exposure and HLA in healthy donors (dated by TCRdb to the late 2010s). Library method: the immunoSEQ multiplex PCR assay. For the multiplex PCR, a mixture combining 60 forward primers for TCR Vbeta segments and 13 reverse primers for TCR Jbeta segments was used. The clones in this table, taken by TCRdb from immuneACCESS, are in-frame only. Not every clone is retained; where verified, under half of the shortfall comes from an unresolved V gene, and the cause of the rest is unknown. Here the sample has tens of thousands of clones; 70% to 75% occur a single time. Of the sample, approximately 6.3% falls within the top ten clones. The sequenced sample was PBMCs. These TCRs come from a man aged 25-45 years in good health and CMV-seronegative.

J is TRBJ1-6 and V is TRBV11-1; 9 nucleotides agree with TRBD1. Germline loops: CDR1 SGHAT, CDR2 FQDESV (reference sequence). The CDR3 is 15 residues long. V shed 4 bases, J shed 8 bases, and the junction held 6 bases outside the gene matches. This CDR3 reads CASSSGTGLDSPLHF. Written as DNA, the CDR3 is TGTGCCAGCAGCTCGGGGACAGGGCTAGATTCACCCCTCCACTTT.

This clone has only one observation. J is TRBJ1-5 and V is TRBV30; 7 bases map to TRBD1. Germline CDR1 reads GTSNPN; CDR2 reads SVGIG (reference sequence). The CDR3 has 13 residues. With V trimmed by 2 bases and J by 5 bases, 3 bases remained unmatched. CDR3 bases: TGTGCCTGGAGTAGGGACAGCGATCAGCCCCAGCATTTT. Translation gives CAWSRDSDQPQHF.

This clone has only a few counts. At one boundary the junction diverges from the germline segment, which might be a read error. The V gene is TRBV6-1, the J gene TRBJ1-6; D ambiguous. The CDR3 runs to 12 residues. The germline gives CDR1 MNHNS, CDR2 SASEGT. The CDR3 DNA is TGTGCCAGCAGTGCCAGCGTAGGCCACCTCTTCTTT. Amino acid sequence: CASSASVGHLFF.

The chain has TRBV6-1 and TRBJ2-7, with 7 bases aligning to TRBD1. Looked up from germline, CDR1 is MNHNS and CDR2 is SASEGT. V was pared by 1 base and J by 3 bases, with 3 bases of the junction left unmatched. The CDR3 loop spans 14 amino acids. CDR3 DNA: TGTGCCAGCAGTGAAGAAGGGGGCGGCTACGAGCAGTACTTC. This gives the protein CASSEEGGGYEQYF.

The chain carries TRBV7-3 and TRBJ1-5; D remains unclear. With 2 bases removed from V and 4 bases from J, the gap between germline ends came to 6 bases. The CDR3 extends over 13 amino acids. Germline CDR1 reads SGHTA; CDR2 reads FQGTGA. CDR3 DNA: TGTGCCAGCAGCTTAGGGCCGAATCAGCCCCAGCATTTT. Its translation: CASSLGPNQPQHF.

The chain couples TRBV9 to TRBJ2-7; D possibly corresponds to TRBD1 (5 bases). The CDR3 extends over 14 amino acids. Trimming pared 0 bases from V and 0 bases from J, leaving 7 bases between. CDR1 and CDR2 from the germline V gene are SGDLS and YYNGEE. CDR3 nucleotides: TGTGCCAGCAGCGTAGTAGGGGACTCCTACGAGCAGTACTTC. It codes for CASSVVGDSYEQYF.

The CDR3 bases are TGTGCCAGCAGCTTAGCCGGGACAACTGAGCAGTTCTTC. Its protein is CASSLAGTTEQFF. V and J are TRBV7-8 and TRBJ2-1; a weak D match, TRBD1 (6 bases). CDR1 is SGHVS and CDR2 is FQNEAQ in the germline V gene. The CDR3 is 13 amino acids. Trimming removed 0 bases from V and 9 bases from J, with 9 bases in between.

This rearrangement joins TRBV9 to TRBJ1-2; perhaps TRBD1 as D (6 bases). Germline V gene sequence: CDR1 SGDLS, CDR2 YYNGEE. The CDR3 contains 13 residues. The V and J ends lost 3 bases and 7 bases respectively, with 13 bases between them. The CDR3 protein is CASSAPGAGGYTF. CDR3 nucleotide sequence: TGTGCCAGCAGCGCCCCAGGGGCTGGTGGCTACACCTTC. Full variable domain (missing parts from reference TRBV9 and TRBJ1-2): DSGVTQTPKHLITATGQRVTLRCSPRSGDLSVYWYQQSLDQGLQFLIQYYNGEERAKGNILERFSAQQFPDLHSELNLSSLELGDSALYFCASSAPGAGGYTFGSGTRLTVV.

The genes are TRBV5-1 and TRBJ2-5; 7 bases map to TRBD1. The ends lost 3 bases at V and 5 bases at J; junction bases unmatched: 10. This CDR3 spans 15 amino acids. CDR1 and CDR2 (germline): SGHRS, YFSETQ. In nucleotides, the CDR3 is TGCGCCAGCAGCTCGACAGGGCCCCGGGCCGAGACCCAGTACTTC. The encoded protein is CASSSTGPRAETQYF.

V and J are TRBV5-4 and TRBJ2-1; 13 bases agree with TRBD2. The junction had 2 bases not matched to a gene; V was cut back by 4 bases and J by 4 bases. The germline gives CDR1 SGHNT, CDR2 YYREEE (reference sequence). This CDR3 has 15 amino acids. This chain's CDR3 is CASSGTSGAYNEQFF. The CDR3 coding sequence is TGTGCCAGCAGCGGGACTAGCGGGGCTTACAATGAGCAGTTCTTC.

About this clone itself: Other nucleotide sequences in the sample specify the same CDR3. The chain is built from TRBV7-9 and TRBJ2-1; 8 bases map to TRBD2. This CDR3 has 15 amino acids. In germline, CDR1 is SEHNR, CDR2 FQNEAQ (reference sequence). V shed 4 bases and J 8 bases; nucleotides not matched to a gene: 10. In nucleotides, the CDR3 is TGTGCCAGCAGCTCGACCAGCGGGAGACGTGATGAGCAGTTCTTC. It specifies CASSSTSGRRDEQFF.

In the case of this clone: Additional DNA sequences in this sample encode the identical CDR3. The CDR3, as DNA: TGCGCCAGCAGCTTGGATTCGGGGATGAACACTGAAGCTTTCTTT. This encodes CASSLDSGMNTEAFF. This chain joins TRBV5-1 and TRBJ1-1, with D hard to call. Per the germline V gene, CDR1 is SGHRS and CDR2 is YFSETQ. Between the trimmed V and J ends, which lost 0 bases and 0 bases, there was a span of 9 bases. CDR3 length equals 15 residues.

The chain recombines TRBV2 with TRBJ2-3; TRBD1 might be the D (5 bases). The germline CDR1 and CDR2 sequences are SNHLY and FYNNEI. V was clipped by 9 bases and J by 2 bases, with 21 bases between them. The CDR3 is 16 residues long. CDR3 region: CASKPMDTKITDTQYF. The CDR3 DNA sequence: TGTGCCAGTAAACCTATGGACACTAAAATCACAGATACGCAGTATTTT. Full variable domain (rest looked up from reference TRBV2 and TRBJ2-3): EPEVTQTPSHQVTQMGQEVILRCVPISNHLYFYWYRQILGQKVEFLVSFYNNEISEKSEIFDDQFSVERPDGSNFTLKIRSTKLEDSAMYFCASKPMDTKITDTQYFGPGTRLTVL.

This clone was counted only a few times. The chain uses TRBV11-2 and TRBJ1-2; D not resolved. Trimming stripped 5 bases from V and 6 bases from J, with 16 bases between. Per germline, CDR1 SGHAT and CDR2 FQNNGV. This CDR3 spans 14 amino acids. The CDR3 nucleotides are TGTGCCAGCAGCAACCAAAGACGGAGAAATGGCTACACCTTC. As protein: CASSNQRRRNGYTF.

The sample holds a few counts of this clone. The CDR3 sequence: CASSTATGLGYGYTF. CDR3 bases: TGTGCCAGCAGCACTGCGACAGGGCTCGGCTATGGCTACACCTTC. This sequence joins TRBV5-6 and TRBJ1-2, with 7 bases lining up with TRBD1. Trimming cost V 4 bases and J 4 bases; bases outside gene matches: 10. This CDR3 has 15 amino acids. CDR1 and CDR2 from the germline V gene are SGHDT and YYEEEE.

The gene calls are TRBV28 and TRBJ1-1; D possibly corresponds to TRBD1 (5 bases). The CDR3 covers 13 residues. Germline V gene data show CDR1 as MDHEN and CDR2 as SYDVKM. Trimming cost V 8 bases and J 0 bases, with 10 bases left between them. Here the CDR3 DNA reads TGTGCCAGCGGGAGGGGTATGAACACTGAAGCTTTCTTT. It encodes CASGRGMNTEAFF.

The J gene is TRBJ1-6, the V gene TRBV7-9; a weak D match, TRBD1 (5 bases). Between the trimmed V and J ends, which lost 0 bases and 10 bases, there was a span of 7 bases. Germline values: CDR1 SEHNR, CDR2 FQNEAQ (reference sequence). This CDR3 has 13 residues. The CDR3 DNA sequence: TGTGCCAGCAGCTTAGCTTCAGGGTCACCCCTCCACTTT. Translated, it gives CASSLASGSPLHF.

This chain links TRBV5-4 with TRBJ1-2; 7 nucleotides agree with TRBD1. The CDR3 consists of 14 residues. CDR1 and CDR2 from the germline V gene are SGHNT and YYREEE (reference sequence). V shed 0 bases and J 6 bases; nucleotides not matched to a gene: 5. CDR3 in DNA: TGTGCCAGCAGCTTGGTACAGGGGTCGGATGGCTACACCTTC. Translation: CASSLVQGSDGYTF.

The V gene is TRBV27, the J gene TRBJ2-1, with 8 positions matching TRBD1. Losses at the gene ends were 3 bases for V and 7 bases for J; bases not matched to a gene: 8. This CDR3 has 15 residues. CDR1 is MNHEY and CDR2 is SMNVEV in the germline V gene (reference sequence). The CDR3 here is CASSFLQGAGNEQFF. CDR3 nucleotides: TGTGCCAGCAGTTTTCTTCAGGGGGCTGGTAATGAGCAGTTCTTC.

The count of this clone is one. V and J are TRBV7-3 and TRBJ2-1, with 9 positions matching TRBD2. Germline CDR1 SGHTA, CDR2 FQGTGA. The CDR3 is made up of 15 amino acids. V was pared by 3 bases and J by 2 bases, with 2 bases of the junction left unmatched. The DNA for the CDR3 is TGTGCCAGCAGCTTTACTAGCGGGCCCTACAATGAGCAGTTCTTC. Translation gives CASSFTSGPYNEQFF.

There are a few counts of this clone. A junction end diverges from the germline sequence, so it may reflect a read error. The rearrangement joins TRBV19 to TRBJ2-3, with TRBD2 as a possible D gene (6 bases). Per germline, CDR1 LNHDA and CDR2 SQIVND (reference sequence). There are 13 residues in the CDR3. The chain's CDR3 is CATTGTATGTQYF. In nucleotides, the CDR3 is TGTGCCACCACCGGGACTGCCACAGGTACGCAGTATTTT.

V usage is TRBV10-3 and J usage is TRBJ2-1; the D gene is possibly TRBD2 (6 bases). Trimming cost V 2 bases and J 7 bases, with 9 bases left between them. This CDR3 is built from 13 residues. Per germline, CDR1 ENHRY and CDR2 SYGVKD. The CDR3 sequence: CAISEGLLNEQFF. For the CDR3, the DNA is TGTGCCATCAGTGAGGGACTATTAAATGAGCAGTTCTTC.

This rearrangement joins TRBV5-4 to TRBJ1-2; 7 bases agree with TRBD1. The CDR3 contains 12 residues. Trimming took 4 bases from V and 7 from J; bases not matched to a gene: 4. Germline V gene lookup returns CDR1 SGHNT and CDR2 YYREEE (reference sequence). The CDR3 spells CASSGNRGGYTF. The CDR3 nucleotides are TGTGCCAGCAGCGGGAACAGGGGTGGCTACACCTTC.

The chain recombines TRBV20-1 with TRBJ2-5; D unclear. V lost 5 bases and J 5 bases, leaving 9 bases between the germline ends. The CDR3 extends over 11 amino acids. Germline V gene data show CDR1 as DFQATT and CDR2 as SNEGSKA (reference sequence). This chain's CDR3 is CSAAPGETQYF. CDR3 nucleotide sequence: TGCAGTGCTGCCCCCGGGGAGACCCAGTACTTC.

The chain couples TRBV6-5 to TRBJ1-2; D may be TRBD1 (5 bases). Trimming took off 0 bases at V and 7 bases at J, with 15 bases between the two ends. The CDR3 runs 15 residues. The germline CDR1 and CDR2 sequences are MNHEY and SVGAGI. In DNA, the CDR3 is TGTGCCAGCAGTTACTCGGGGCGCTCTATTGGTGGCTACACCTTC. Protein product: CASSYSGRSIGGYTF.

This rearrangement joins TRBV5-4 to TRBJ2-4, with 7 nucleotides matching TRBD1. CDR1 is SGHNT, CDR2 YYREEE, per germline (reference sequence). Losses at the gene ends were 7 bases for V and 5 bases for J; bases not matched to a gene: 6. This CDR3 has 13 amino acids. The CDR3 loop is CASGRGLENIQYF. CDR3 in DNA: TGTGCCAGCGGTAGGGGGCTTGAAAACATTCAGTACTTC.

V gene TRBV6-4 combines with J gene TRBJ1-2; D is ambiguous. Trimming shortened V by 5 bases and J by 8 bases, and 24 bases separated the two germline ends. CDR1 and CDR2 (germline): MRHNA, SNTAGT. There are 16 residues in the CDR3. CDR3 residues: CASSSMWGGLSGGYTF. CDR3 sequence (DNA): TGTGCCAGCAGTTCGATGTGGGGAGGGCTTTCTGGCGGCTACACCTTC.

The chain combines TRBV15 with TRBJ2-7, with D possibly being TRBD1 (6 bases). The V end was cut by 3 bases, the J end by 2 bases, with 14 bases between. CDR3 length: 15 amino acids. The germline V gene has CDR1 LNHNV and CDR2 YYDKDF (reference sequence). The CDR3: CATSSPERGTYEQYF. CDR3 sequence (DNA): TGTGCCACCAGCAGCCCGGAAAGGGGGACCTACGAGCAGTACTTC.

The DNA of the CDR3 is TGTGCCAGCAGCTTAAATGGGCATAGCACAGATACGCAGTATTTT. Encoded protein: CASSLNGHSTDTQYF. V gene TRBV7-3 combines with J gene TRBJ2-3; unclear D gene. Trimming took 1 base from V and 0 from J, leaving 8 bases between them. The CDR3 length is 15 residues. CDR1 is SGHTA, CDR2 FQGTGA, per germline. The full variable domain, completed using reference TRBV7-3 and TRBJ2-3, is GAGVSQTPSNKVTEKGKYVELRCDPISGHTALYWYRQSLGQGPEFLIYFQGTGAADDSGLPNDRFFAVRPEGSVSTLKIQRTERGDSAVYLCASSLNGHSTDTQYFGPGTRLTVL.

This chain uses TRBV29-1 with TRBJ2-7, with 8 bases that match TRBD2. The V gene end was trimmed by 4 bases and the J gene end by 6 bases; junction bases not matched to a gene: 8. Germline CDR1 reads SQVTM; CDR2 reads ANQGSEA. This CDR3 is 13 amino acids long. The CDR3 bases are TGCAGCGTTGTGGTAGGGACTAGATCCGAGCAGTACTTC. Amino acids: CSVVVGTRSEQYF.